This T cell receptor beta chain emerged from a study of blood T cell repertoires in COVID-19. There are 14 residues in the CDR3. Germline CDR1 MNHNS, CDR2 SASEGT. V was clipped by 2 bases and J by 5 bases, with 12 bases between them. Some clones are missing from TCRdb's copy, which holds only in-frame ones; the method was immunoSEQ multiplex PCR. The profile shows more than 400,000 clones, 90% of them singletons. The specimen was PBMCs or T cells enriched from blood (not recorded which). The sequence was obtained from a man in his late teens or twenties who had recovered from COVID-19. The chain recombines TRBV6-1 with TRBJ1-1, with D possibly matching TRBD1 (5 bases). CDR3 bases: TGTGCCAGCAGTGAATGGGGGGAGGGAACTGAAGCTTTCTTT. It codes for CASSEWGEGTEAFF.